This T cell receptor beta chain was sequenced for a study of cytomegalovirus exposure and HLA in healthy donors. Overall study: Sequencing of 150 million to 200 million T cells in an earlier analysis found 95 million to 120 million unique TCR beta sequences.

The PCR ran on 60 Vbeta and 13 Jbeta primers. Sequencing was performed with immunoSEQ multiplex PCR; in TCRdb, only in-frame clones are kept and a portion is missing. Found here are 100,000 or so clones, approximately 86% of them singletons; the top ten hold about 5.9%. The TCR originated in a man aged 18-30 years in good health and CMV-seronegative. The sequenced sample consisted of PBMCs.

As DNA, the CDR3 is TGTGCCAGCAGACAGGCCGTTGGATACGAGCAGTACTTC. This codes for CASRQAVGYEQYF. V usage is TRBV19 and J usage is TRBJ2-7, with D perhaps TRBD1 (6 bases). The V gene's germline CDR1 is LNHDA and CDR2 SQIVND (reference sequence). The V end lost 9 bases, the J end lost 4 bases, and 16 bases lay between the germline ends. This CDR3 spans 13 amino acids.